These 5 T cell receptor beta chains came from one sample sequenced in a study of control samples from healthy donors and cancer patients. Profiling relied on immunoSEQ multiplex PCR, and the TCRdb table lists in-frame clones only, not all of them. There are around 70,000 clones in the sample; about 94% occur only once, and 2.5% to 3% lies in the top ten. The sequencing input was blood. The receptors derive from a woman in her 30s in good health.

This chain joins TRBV19 and TRBJ1-5, with D possibly TRBD1 on 5 matching bases. The CDR3 is made up of 14 amino acids. In germline, CDR1 is LNHDA, CDR2 SQIVND (reference sequence). V lost 11 bases and J lost 0, with 14 bases in between. CDR3 residues: CACNRDRSNQPQHF. In DNA form, the CDR3 reads TGTGCCTGCAATAGGGACCGTAGCAATCAGCCCCAGCATTTT. Variable domain in full (rest from reference TRBV19 and TRBJ1-5): DGGITQSPKYLFRKEGQNVTLSCEQNLNHDAMYWYRQDPGQGLRLIYYSQIVNDFQKGDIAEGYSVSREKKESFPLTVTSAQKNPTAFYLCACNRDRSNQPQHFGDGTRLSIL.

The genes are TRBV18 and TRBJ1-2; no definite D call. Germline V CDR1 and CDR2: KGHSH, LQKENI. V was shortened by 2 bases and J by 3 bases, with 7 bases between the two germline ends. The CDR3 spans 13 residues. The CDR3 reads CASSPSDDYGYTF. CDR3 nucleotide sequence: TGTGCCAGCTCACCATCAGATGACTATGGCTACACCTTC. Supplemented by reference TRBV18 and TRBJ1-2, the full variable domain reads NAGVMQNPRHLVRRRGQEARLRCSPMKGHSHVYWYRQLPEEGLKFMVYLQKENIIDESGMPKERFSAEFPKEGPSILRIQQVVRGDSAAYFCASSPSDDYGYTFGSGTRLTVV.

About this clone itself: The germline gene is not matched at one end of the junction; a read error may be the cause. J is TRBJ2-1 and V is TRBV7-7, with a weak D call TRBD1 (6 bases). Germline CDR1 SSHAT, CDR2 FNYEAQ (reference sequence). The CDR3 is 13 amino acids. The CDR3, as DNA: TGTGCTAGCAGCCTGGACAGCCACAATGAGCAGTTCTTC. Amino acid sequence: CASSLDSHNEQFF. The full variable domain, rest sourced from reference TRBV7-7 and TRBJ2-1, is GAGVSQSPRYKVTKRGQDVTLRCDPISSHATLYWYQQALGQGPEFLTYFNYEAQPDKSGLPSDRFSAERPEGSISTLTIQRTEQRDSAMYRCASSLDSHNEQFFGPGTRLTVL.

The chain links TRBV7-6 to TRBJ1-2; D not certain. CDR1 and CDR2 from the germline V gene are SGHVS and FNYEAQ. Trimming stripped 1 base from V and 0 bases from J, with 6 bases between. There are 14 residues in the CDR3. The CDR3 spells CASSLGVANYGYTF. Written as DNA, the CDR3 is TGTGCCAGCAGCTTAGGGGTCGCTAACTATGGCTACACCTTC. The variable domain in full, completed from reference TRBV7-6 and TRBJ1-2, reads GAGVSQSPRYKVTKRGQDVALRCDPISGHVSLYWYRQALGQGPEFLTYFNYEAQQDKSGLPNDRFSAERPEGSISTLTIQRTEQRDSAMYRCASSLGVANYGYTFGSGTRLTVV.

The V call is TRBV6-5, the J call TRBJ1-1, with D unclear. Trimming shortened V by 0 bases and J by 4 bases, and 15 bases separated the two germline ends. The germline gives CDR1 MNHEY, CDR2 SVGAGI. CDR3 size: 16 residues. This CDR3 reads CASSYSKASGTTEAFF. The CDR3 nucleotides are TGTGCCAGCAGTTACTCGAAGGCCTCGGGAACCACTGAAGCTTTCTTT.